Each of the 7 T cell receptor beta chains below was sequenced from the same sample in a study of post-analysis software for immune sequencing data (dated by TCRdb to about 2015). Broad study findings and their caveats: A handful of TRBV segments, including TRBV5-6, TRBV5-1 and TRBV20-1, were significantly more frequent in patients than controls.

Library preparation employed PCR. The data were produced on an Illumina HiSeq 2500. To reduce PCR and sequencing biases, unique molecular identifiers were built into the TCR beta cDNA libraries. TCRdb redid the processing of the public reads, applying fastp at Q25 and MiXCR, and retained in-frame beta chains. Each entry merges the rows of one CDR3 protein and shows their most common DNA and genes. This sample comprises hundreds of thousands of distinct CDR3 sequences, roughly 27% of them detected only once. The ten largest clones capture about 0.5% of the sample. Their antigens remain unidentified. Material: blood. The source of these receptors is a girl aged 10 to 17 with multiple sclerosis.

This clonotype was found a few times. This chain joins TRBV7-2 and TRBJ1-2; 9 bases align to TRBD1. Germline V gene sequence: CDR1 SGHTA, CDR2 FQGNSA. The CDR3 totals 14 residues. The ends lost 5 bases at V and 8 bases at J; junction bases unmatched: 9. The CDR3 bases are TGTGCCAGCAGCGTTACGGGACAGGGCCAAGGCTACACCTTC. Encoded protein: CASSVTGQGQGYTF.

A few counts support this clonotype. The V gene is TRBV5-5, the J gene TRBJ2-1; 8 nucleotides agree with TRBD1. CDR3 size: 14 residues. Germline V gives CDR1 SGHKS, CDR2 YYEKEE (reference sequence). V lost 6 bases, J lost 8 bases, and 10 bases stayed unmatched. This CDR3 reads CASNQGQVRDEQFF. For the CDR3, the DNA is TGTGCCAGCAACCAGGGACAGGTTCGAGATGAGCAGTTCTTC.

In this sample, this clonotype turned up many times. V gene TRBV29-1 combines with J gene TRBJ2-3; TRBD1 matches 10 bases. The germline gives CDR1 SQVTM, CDR2 ANQGSEA. The trim removed 3 bases at V and 3 bases at J, leaving 0 bases unmatched. There are 13 residues in the CDR3. The CDR3 DNA sequence: TGCAGCGTTGAGGGACAGGGGACAGATACGCAGTATTTT. Protein: CSVEGQGTDTQYF.

This clonotype was counted only a few times. V gene TRBV11-2 combines with J gene TRBJ2-1; 7 bases align to TRBD2. Losses at the gene ends were 4 bases for V and 2 bases for J; bases not matched to a gene: 8. Germline V lookup: CDR1 SGHAT, CDR2 FQNNGV. The CDR3 is made up of 16 amino acids. This CDR3 reads CASSSTGGETYNEQFF. The CDR3 region has the DNA TGTGCCAGCAGCTCTACGGGGGGAGAGACCTACAATGAGCAGTTCTTC. Variable domain in full (rest from reference TRBV11-2 and TRBJ2-1): EAGVAQSPRYKIIEKRQSVAFWCNPISGHATLYWYQQILGQGPKLLIQFQNNGVVDDSQLPKDRFSAERLKGVDSTLKIQPAKLEDSAVYLCASSSTGGETYNEQFFGPGTRLTVL.

The chain carries TRBV12-3 or TRBV12-4 and TRBJ2-6; TRBD1 might be the D (6 bases). V was trimmed by 7 bases and J by 0 bases, leaving 16 bases between them. This CDR3 has 17 residues. This CDR3 reads CASMRAGDHSGANVLTF. CDR3 nucleotide sequence: TGTGCCAGCATGAGGGCAGGGGATCACTCTGGGGCCAACGTCCTGACTTTC.

V usage is TRBV5-1 and J usage is TRBJ2-7; possibly TRBD1 for D (6 bases). V lost 0 bases and J lost 5, with 9 bases in between. The CDR3 spans 13 residues. The germline V gene encodes CDR1 SGHRS and CDR2 YFSETQ. CDR3 nucleotide sequence: TGCGCCAGCAGCTTGGGGACAGCCAACGAGCAGTACTTC. Translated: CASSLGTANEQYF.

This clonotype was counted between two and nine times. The chain is built from TRBV6-6 and TRBJ1-4, with D unclear. The CDR3 loop spans 14 amino acids. Germline V gives CDR1 MNHNY, CDR2 SVGAGI (reference sequence). Trimming pared 3 bases from V and 7 bases from J, leaving 12 bases between. The CDR3 nucleotides are TGTGCCAGCAGTTATACCCGGCCGGGTGAAAAACTGTTTTTT. It codes for CASSYTRPGEKLFF.